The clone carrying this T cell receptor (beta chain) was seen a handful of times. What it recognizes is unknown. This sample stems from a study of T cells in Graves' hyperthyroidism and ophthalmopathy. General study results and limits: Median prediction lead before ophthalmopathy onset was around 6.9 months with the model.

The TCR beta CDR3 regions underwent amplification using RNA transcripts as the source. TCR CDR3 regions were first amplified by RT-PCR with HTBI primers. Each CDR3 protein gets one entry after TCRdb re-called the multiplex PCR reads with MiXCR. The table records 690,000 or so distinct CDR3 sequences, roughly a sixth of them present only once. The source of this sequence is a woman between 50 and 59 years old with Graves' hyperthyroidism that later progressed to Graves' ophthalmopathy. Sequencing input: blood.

The DNA of the CDR3 is TGCGCCAGCAGCGCGACCGCGTACAGTGGGCAGTTCTTC. Encoded protein: CASSATAYSGQFF. The V call is TRBV4-1, the J call TRBJ2-1; D remains unclear. Germline CDR1 MGHRA, CDR2 YSYEKL. This CDR3 region has 13 residues. Trimming took off 5 bases at V and 12 bases at J, with 17 bases between the two ends.